This T cell receptor beta chain was recorded in a study of vaccination and CD4 T cells after COVID-19. The wider study: Overlapping spike peptides of SARS-CoV-2, HCoV-NL63, HCoV-OC43 and HCoV-229E were used, and cells were stimulated with them.

Treatment denoted: roughly 10-day PBMC culture with coronavirus spike peptide pools or control peptides (ViraFEST assay). ViraFEST expanded antigen-specific T cells with peptide pools, then sequenced TCRs. Days 3 and 7 saw half the medium swapped for fresh IL-2 medium. Of note for this clonotype: Its antigen is not known.

Oncomine TCR Beta short-read sequencing was applied to DNA from cultured CD4+ T cells. Researchers extracted genomic DNA from CD4+ T cells that had been cultured. Each CDR3 protein gets one entry after TCRdb re-called the PCR reads with MiXCR. The sample lists 6,600 or so distinct CDR3 sequences; approximately 42% were seen once. The ends lost 6 bases at V and 8 bases at J; junction bases unmatched: 13. CDR3 length equals 14 residues. Germline V lookup: CDR1 DFQATT, CDR2 SNEGSKA (reference sequence). The chain couples TRBV20-1 to TRBJ2-1; 7 bases fit TRBD2. This clonotype originated in a human donor who had recovered from COVID-19. The sequencing input was CD4+ T cells from blood, cultured in vitro. The CDR3 DNA follows: TGCAGTGCCCATGAGCGGGGTCATAGGGATGAGCAGTTCTTC. Protein sequence: CSAHERGHRDEQFF.